What follows are 12 T cell receptor beta chains derived from one specimen sequenced in a study of long-term antiretroviral therapy in people with HIV. An immunoSEQ assay, version v3.0, was performed at survey level. Sequencing was performed with immunoSEQ multiplex PCR; in TCRdb, only in-frame clones are kept and a portion is missing. The sample yields about 22,000 clones, about 86% seen once. The sample consisted of unsorted PBMCs, taken 1.3 years after starting antiretroviral therapy. These receptors were taken from a man aged 55 to 69 with HIV.

V is TRBV5-4 and J is TRBJ2-5, with TRBD2 as a possible D gene (6 bases). V was trimmed by 2 bases and J by 2 bases, leaving 13 bases between them. CDR1 is SGHNT, CDR2 YYREEE, per germline (reference sequence). CDR3 length: 15 residues. The CDR3 bases are TGTGCCAGCAGCTTTAACCAAGGACTACAAGAGACCCAGTACTTC. This encodes CASSFNQGLQETQYF.

CDR3 sequence (DNA): TGTGCCAGCAGCTTAGTAAGTGACAATCAGCCCCAGCATTTT. This sequence encodes CASSLVSDNQPQHF. The chain joins TRBV7-9 to TRBJ1-5; D call uncertain. V lost 1 base to trimming and J lost 3 bases, with 7 bases between them. Germline V gene lookup returns CDR1 SEHNR and CDR2 FQNEAQ (reference sequence). The CDR3 runs to 14 residues.

V gene TRBV7-9 combines with J gene TRBJ1-1, with D possibly matching TRBD1 (5 bases). Trimming stripped 1 base from V and 4 bases from J, with 16 bases between. Germline loops: CDR1 SEHNR, CDR2 FQNEAQ (reference sequence). The CDR3 length is 16 residues. In DNA form, the CDR3 reads TGTGCCAGCAGCTTAGATTTTGGAGACAGCAGCACTGAAGCTTTCTTT. Translation gives CASSLDFGDSSTEAFF. Supplemented by reference TRBV7-9 and TRBJ1-1, the full variable domain reads DTGVSQNPRHKITKRGQNVTFRCDPISEHNRLYWYRQTLGQGPEFLTYFQNEAQLEKSRLLSDRFSAERPKGSFSTLEIQRTEQGDSAMYLCASSLDFGDSSTEAFFGQGTRLTVV.

The chain is built from TRBV30 and TRBJ2-3; D tentatively reads TRBD1 or TRBD2 (5 bases each). CDR3 size: 15 residues. Germline CDR1 is GTSNPN and CDR2 is SVGIG (reference sequence). Trimming took 3 bases from V and 0 from J, leaving 13 bases between them. The CDR3 DNA sequence: TGTGCCTGGAGCGAGGGGCGGGCTAGCACAGATACGCAGTATTTT. Its protein product is CAWSEGRASTDTQYF.

This chain uses TRBV10-3 with TRBJ2-5; D not certain. Germline assignment: CDR1 ENHRY and CDR2 SYGVKD. Trimming cost V 2 bases and J 0 bases, with 13 bases left between them. This CDR3 contains 16 residues. CDR3 sequence reads: CAISEEDGLYQETQYF. DNA of the CDR3: TGTGCCATCAGTGAGGAAGACGGCTTGTACCAAGAGACCCAGTACTTC.

This chain uses TRBV19 with TRBJ1-2, with D tentatively TRBD1 (6 bases). The CDR3 has 14 amino acids. Trimming shortened V by 6 bases and J by 8 bases, and 19 bases separated the two germline ends. From germline, CDR1 is LNHDA and CDR2 SQIVND (reference sequence). DNA for the CDR3: TGTGCCAGTAGGGAGACAGGCAGGTCGATCGGCTACACCTTC. Translating it yields CASRETGRSIGYTF.

The rearrangement joins TRBV7-3 to TRBJ2-2; 7 nucleotides agree with TRBD2. Trimming took 4 bases from V and 1 from J; bases not matched to a gene: 12. CDR1 SGHTA and CDR2 FQGTGA come from the germline V gene. This CDR3 spans 18 amino acids. The CDR3 sequence: CASSSQSSSGLNTGELFF. The DNA of the CDR3 is TGTGCCAGCAGCTCACAATCGTCTAGCGGATTGAACACCGGGGAGCTGTTTTTT.

This clone was seen once. The chain carries TRBV10-1 and TRBJ2-7; D is unclear. CDR3 length equals 13 residues. V was pared by 4 bases and J by 0 bases, with 7 bases between. Germline loops: CDR1 WNHNN, CDR2 SYGVQD (reference sequence). The CDR3 DNA reads TGCGCCAGCAGTGTTGGCTTCTCCTACGAGCAGTACTTC. It translates to CASSVGFSYEQYF.

The J gene is TRBJ2-3, the V gene TRBV18, with 14 positions matching TRBD2. The ends lost 6 bases at V and 4 bases at J; junction bases unmatched: 3. The length of the CDR3 is 15 residues. CDR1 and CDR2 (germline): KGHSH, LQKENI. The CDR3 nucleotides are TGTGCCAGCTCGCAGGGACTAGCGGGGGCAGATACGCAGTATTTT. Amino acid sequence: CASSQGLAGADTQYF.

This CDR3 reads CAISPDGAYNEQFF. The CDR3 nucleotides are TGTGCCATCAGTCCCGACGGGGCCTACAATGAGCAGTTCTTC. V gene TRBV10-3 combines with J gene TRBJ2-1; a possible D gene is TRBD2 (5 bases). Trimming cost V 5 bases and J 2 bases, with 10 bases left between them. The CDR3 length is 14 residues. CDR1 and CDR2 (germline): ENHRY, SYGVKD.

The genes are TRBV30 and TRBJ2-7; 8 bases match TRBD1. This CDR3 contains 14 residues. With 0 bases clipped from V and 4 bases from J, the junction kept 5 bases outside the gene matches. Germline CDR1 and CDR2: GTSNPN and SVGIG (reference sequence). CDR3 sequence reads: CAWSVRTGSYEQYF. For the CDR3, the DNA is TGTGCCTGGAGTGTACGGACAGGGTCATACGAGCAGTACTTC.

The CDR3 region has the DNA TGTGCCAGCAGTTACCTTAACACCGGGGAGCTGTTTTTT. Encoded protein: CASSYLNTGELFF. This chain joins TRBV6-5 and TRBJ2-2; D not resolved. The CDR3 is made up of 13 amino acids. Germline V gene data show CDR1 as MNHEY and CDR2 as SVGAGI. The V end was cut by 2 bases, the J end by 2 bases, with 3 bases between.